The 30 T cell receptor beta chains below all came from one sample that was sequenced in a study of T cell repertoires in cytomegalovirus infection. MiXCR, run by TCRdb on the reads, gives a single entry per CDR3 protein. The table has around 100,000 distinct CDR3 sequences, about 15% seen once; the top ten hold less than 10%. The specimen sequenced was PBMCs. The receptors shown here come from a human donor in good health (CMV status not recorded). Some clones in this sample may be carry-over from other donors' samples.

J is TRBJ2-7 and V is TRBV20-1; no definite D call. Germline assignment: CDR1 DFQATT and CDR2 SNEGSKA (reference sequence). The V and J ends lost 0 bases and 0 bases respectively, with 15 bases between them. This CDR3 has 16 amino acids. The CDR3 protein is CSARDQRPQSSYEQYF. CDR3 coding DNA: TGCAGTGCTAGAGATCAACGACCCCAGAGCTCCTACGAGCAGTACTTC.

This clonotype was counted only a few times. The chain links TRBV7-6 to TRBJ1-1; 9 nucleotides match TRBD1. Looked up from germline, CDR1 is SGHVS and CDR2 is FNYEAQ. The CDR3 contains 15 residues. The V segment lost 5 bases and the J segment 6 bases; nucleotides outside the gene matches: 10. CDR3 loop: CASSASDRGGAEAFF. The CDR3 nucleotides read TGTGCCAGCAGCGCCTCTGACAGGGGGGGGGCTGAAGCTTTCTTT.

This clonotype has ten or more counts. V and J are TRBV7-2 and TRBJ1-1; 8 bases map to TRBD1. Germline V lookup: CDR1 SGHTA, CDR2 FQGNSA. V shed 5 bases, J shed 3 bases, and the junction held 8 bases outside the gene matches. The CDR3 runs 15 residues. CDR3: CASSPIQGADTEAFF. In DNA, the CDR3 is TGTGCCAGCAGCCCCATTCAGGGGGCGGACACTGAAGCTTTCTTT.

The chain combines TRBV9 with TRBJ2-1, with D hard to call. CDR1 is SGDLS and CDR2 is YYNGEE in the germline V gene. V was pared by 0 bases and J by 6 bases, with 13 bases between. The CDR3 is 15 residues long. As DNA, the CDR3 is TGTGCCAGCAGCGTAGGAGAAATCACCAGCAATGAGCAGTTCTTC. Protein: CASSVGEITSNEQFF.

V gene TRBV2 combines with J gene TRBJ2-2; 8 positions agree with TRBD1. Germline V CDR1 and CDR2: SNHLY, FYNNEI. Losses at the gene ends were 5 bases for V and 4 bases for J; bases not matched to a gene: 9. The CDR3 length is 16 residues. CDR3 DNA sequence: TGTGCCAGCAGTAAATATCAGGGGGCCAGCACCGGGGAGCTGTTTTTT. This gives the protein CASSKYQGASTGELFF.

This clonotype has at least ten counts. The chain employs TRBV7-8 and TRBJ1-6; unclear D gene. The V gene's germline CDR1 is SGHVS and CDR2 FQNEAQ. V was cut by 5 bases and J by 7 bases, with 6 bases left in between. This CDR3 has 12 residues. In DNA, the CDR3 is TGTGCCAGCAGCCCGGGGAATTCACCCCTCCACTTT. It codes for CASSPGNSPLHF. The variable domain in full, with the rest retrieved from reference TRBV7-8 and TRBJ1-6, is GAGVSQSPRYKVAKRGQDVALRCDPISGHVSLFWYQQALGQGPEFLTYFQNEAQLDKSGLPSDRFFAERPEGSVSTLKIQRTQQEDSAVYLCASSPGNSPLHFGNGTRLTVT.

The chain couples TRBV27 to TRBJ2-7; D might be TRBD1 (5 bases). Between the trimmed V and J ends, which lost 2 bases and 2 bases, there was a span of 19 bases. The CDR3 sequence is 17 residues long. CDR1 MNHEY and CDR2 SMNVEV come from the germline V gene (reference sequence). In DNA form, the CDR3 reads TGTGCCAGCAGTTTAGTAGCAGGGAATTCGGTCGCCTACGAGCAGTACTTC. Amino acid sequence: CASSLVAGNSVAYEQYF.

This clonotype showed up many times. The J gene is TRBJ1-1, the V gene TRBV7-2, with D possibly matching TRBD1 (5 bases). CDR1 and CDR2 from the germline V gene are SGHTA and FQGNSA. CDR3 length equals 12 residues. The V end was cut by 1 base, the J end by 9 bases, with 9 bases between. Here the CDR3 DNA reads TGTGCCAGCAGCTTAGTGGGACCCAAAGCTTTCTTT. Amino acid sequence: CASSLVGPKAFF.

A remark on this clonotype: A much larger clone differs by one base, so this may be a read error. CDR3 nucleotide sequence: TGTGCCAGCAGAATCCGGGGTAGCGGGGGGTCCTTGATACAGTATTTT. Translated, it gives CASRIRGSGGSLIQYF. The gene calls are TRBV5-4 and TRBJ2-3; TRBD2 aligns across 10 bases. Germline trimming cut 5 bases from V and 12 bases from J; bases unmatched to any gene: 18. CDR3 length equals 16 residues. Germline V lookup: CDR1 SGHNT, CDR2 YYREEE (reference sequence).

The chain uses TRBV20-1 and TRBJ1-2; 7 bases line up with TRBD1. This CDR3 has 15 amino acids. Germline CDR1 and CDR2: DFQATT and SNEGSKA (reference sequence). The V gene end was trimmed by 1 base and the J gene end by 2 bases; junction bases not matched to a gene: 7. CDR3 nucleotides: TGCAGTGCTAGAGGCCCGGACAGGCAGAACTATGGCTACACCTTC. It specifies CSARGPDRQNYGYTF.

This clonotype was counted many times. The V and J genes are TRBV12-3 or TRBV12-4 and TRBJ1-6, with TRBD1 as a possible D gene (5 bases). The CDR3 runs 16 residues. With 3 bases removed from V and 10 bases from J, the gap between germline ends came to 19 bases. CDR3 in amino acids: CASSLDTGSTSSPLHF. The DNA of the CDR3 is TGTGCCAGCAGTTTGGATACAGGTTCCACGAGCTCACCCCTCCACTTT.

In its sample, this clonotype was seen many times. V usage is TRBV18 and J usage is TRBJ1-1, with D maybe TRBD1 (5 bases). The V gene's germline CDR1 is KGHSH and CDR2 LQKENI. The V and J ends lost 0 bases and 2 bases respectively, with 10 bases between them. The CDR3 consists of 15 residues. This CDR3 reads CASSPPGGGNTEAFF. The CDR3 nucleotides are TGTGCCAGCTCACCACCGGGTGGGGGTAACACTGAAGCTTTCTTT.

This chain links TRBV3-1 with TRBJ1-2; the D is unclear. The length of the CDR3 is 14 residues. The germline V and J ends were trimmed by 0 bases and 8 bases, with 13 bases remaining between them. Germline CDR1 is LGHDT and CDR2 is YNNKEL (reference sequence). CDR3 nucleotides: TGTGCCAGCAGCCAAGACGGTCGGCCAGGAGGCTACACCTTC. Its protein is CASSQDGRPGGYTF. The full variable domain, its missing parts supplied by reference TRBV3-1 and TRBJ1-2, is DTAVSQTPKYLVTQMGNDKSIKCEQNLGHDTMYWYKQDSKKFLKIMFSYNNKELIINETVPNRFSPKSPDKAHLNLHINSLELGDSAVYFCASSQDGRPGGYTFGSGTRLTVV.

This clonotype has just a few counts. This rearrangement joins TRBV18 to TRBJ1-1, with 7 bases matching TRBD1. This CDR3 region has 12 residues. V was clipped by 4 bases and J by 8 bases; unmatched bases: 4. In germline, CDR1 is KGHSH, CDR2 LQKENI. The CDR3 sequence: CASSLGQQEAFF. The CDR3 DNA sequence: TGTGCCAGCTCACTGGGACAGCAAGAAGCTTTCTTT.

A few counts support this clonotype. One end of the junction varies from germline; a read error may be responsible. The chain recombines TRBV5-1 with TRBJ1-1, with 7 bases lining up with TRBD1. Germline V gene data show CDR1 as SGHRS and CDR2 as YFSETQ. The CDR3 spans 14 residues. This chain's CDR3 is CASSWGQQNTEAFF. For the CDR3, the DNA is TGTGCCAGCAGCTGGGGACAGCAGAACACTGAAGCTTTCTTT.

The DNA for the CDR3 is TGTGCCAGCAGGGGGAACCGACTAGCGGAAGATACGCAGTATTTT. Its translation is CASRGNRLAEDTQYF. The rearrangement uses TRBV2 and TRBJ2-3, with 9 bases lining up with TRBD2. The trim removed 6 bases at V and 5 bases at J, leaving 9 bases unmatched. Germline-derived CDR1 and CDR2 are SNHLY and FYNNEI. The CDR3 has 15 amino acids.

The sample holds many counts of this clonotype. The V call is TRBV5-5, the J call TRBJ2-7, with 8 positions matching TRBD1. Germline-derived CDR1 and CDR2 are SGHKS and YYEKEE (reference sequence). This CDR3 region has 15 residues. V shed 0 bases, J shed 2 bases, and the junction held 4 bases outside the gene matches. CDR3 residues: CASSLATGDPYEQYF. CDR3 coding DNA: TGTGCCAGCAGCTTGGCGACAGGGGACCCCTACGAGCAGTACTTC.

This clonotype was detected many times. The CDR3 DNA is TGTGCCAGCAGCAAAAACTCTGGAAACACCATATATTTT. It translates to CASSKNSGNTIYF. The chain has TRBV7-9 and TRBJ1-3; D is undetermined. CDR3 length: 13 residues. V dropped 5 bases and J dropped 0 bases, with 5 bases sitting between them. CDR1 is SEHNR, CDR2 FQNEAQ, per germline (reference sequence).

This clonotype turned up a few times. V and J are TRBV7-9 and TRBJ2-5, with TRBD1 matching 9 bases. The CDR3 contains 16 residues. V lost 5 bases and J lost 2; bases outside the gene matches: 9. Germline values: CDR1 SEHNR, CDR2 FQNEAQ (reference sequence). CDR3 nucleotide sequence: TGTGCCAGCAGCCCGCTGACAGGGGGATGGCAAGAGACCCAGTACTTC. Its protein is CASSPLTGGWQETQYF.

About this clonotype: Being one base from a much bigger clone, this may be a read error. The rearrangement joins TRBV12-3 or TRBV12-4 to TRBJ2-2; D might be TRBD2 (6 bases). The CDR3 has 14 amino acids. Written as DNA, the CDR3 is TGTGCCAGCAGTTTTGCGGTGCTGCGCGGGGCGCTGTTTTTT. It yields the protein CASSFAVLRGALFF.

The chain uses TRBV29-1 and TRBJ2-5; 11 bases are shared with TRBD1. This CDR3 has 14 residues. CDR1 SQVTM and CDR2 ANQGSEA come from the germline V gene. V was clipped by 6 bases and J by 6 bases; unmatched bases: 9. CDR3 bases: TGCAGCGTGCCCGGGACAGGGGGTCAGAAGACCCAGTACTTC. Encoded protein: CSVPGTGGQKTQYF.

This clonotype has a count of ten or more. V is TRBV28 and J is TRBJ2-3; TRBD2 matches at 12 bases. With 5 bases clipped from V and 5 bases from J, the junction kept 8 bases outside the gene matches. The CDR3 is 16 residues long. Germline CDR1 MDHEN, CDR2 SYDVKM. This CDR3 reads CASSAPSGGALDTQYF. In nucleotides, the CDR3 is TGTGCCAGCAGTGCTCCTAGCGGGGGGGCCTTAGATACGCAGTATTTT.

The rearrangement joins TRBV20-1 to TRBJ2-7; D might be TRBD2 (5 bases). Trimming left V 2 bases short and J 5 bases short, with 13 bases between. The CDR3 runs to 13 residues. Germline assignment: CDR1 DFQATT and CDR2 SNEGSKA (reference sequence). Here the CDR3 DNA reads TGCAGTGCTAGAATCGGGGTATTAGACGAGCAGTACTTC. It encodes CSARIGVLDEQYF.

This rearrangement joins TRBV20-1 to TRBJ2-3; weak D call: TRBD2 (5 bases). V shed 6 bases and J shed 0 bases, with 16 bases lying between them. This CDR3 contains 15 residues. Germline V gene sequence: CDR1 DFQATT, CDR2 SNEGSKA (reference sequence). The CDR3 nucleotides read TGCAGTGCCGAAGACTACGAGACTAGCACAGATACGCAGTATTTT. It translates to CSAEDYETSTDTQYF.

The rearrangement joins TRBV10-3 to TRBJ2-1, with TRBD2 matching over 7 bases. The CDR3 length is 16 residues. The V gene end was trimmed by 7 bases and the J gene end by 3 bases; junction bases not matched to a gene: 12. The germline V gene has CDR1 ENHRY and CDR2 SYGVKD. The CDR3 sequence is CAINQRKPGGYNEQFF. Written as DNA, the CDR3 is TGTGCCATCAACCAACGGAAACCGGGGGGCTACAATGAGCAGTTCTTC.

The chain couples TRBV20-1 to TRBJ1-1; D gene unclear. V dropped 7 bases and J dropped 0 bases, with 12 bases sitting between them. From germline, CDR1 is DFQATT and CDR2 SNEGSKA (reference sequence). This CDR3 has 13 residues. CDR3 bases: TGCAGTGTCGCCGACCAAATGAACACTGAAGCTTTCTTT. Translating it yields CSVADQMNTEAFF.

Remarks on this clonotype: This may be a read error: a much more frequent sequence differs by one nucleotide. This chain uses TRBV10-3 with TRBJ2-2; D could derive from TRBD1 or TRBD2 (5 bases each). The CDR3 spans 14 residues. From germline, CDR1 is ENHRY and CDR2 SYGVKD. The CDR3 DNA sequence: TGTGCCGTAACGGGCCTCCAGGGCTCCGGGGATCTGTTTTTT. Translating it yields CAVTGLQGSGDLFF.

The DNA of the CDR3 is TGTGCCAGCGGCCCAGGAAGAGGACAGGGGGCGGGGGAGACCCAGTACTTC. The encoded protein is CASGPGRGQGAGETQYF. The rearrangement uses TRBV7-8 and TRBJ2-5; 11 bases map to TRBD1. The V and J ends lost 8 bases and 5 bases, in that order; junction bases with no gene match: 16. The CDR3 sequence is 17 residues long. Per germline, CDR1 SGHVS and CDR2 FQNEAQ.

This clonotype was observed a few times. CDR3 sequence: CASSPGLAGVKETQYF. CDR3 sequence (DNA): TGTGCCAGCAGCCCGGGACTAGCGGGGGTTAAAGAGACCCAGTACTTC. V gene TRBV5-4 combines with J gene TRBJ2-5; 14 bases are a match to TRBD2. The CDR3 extends over 16 amino acids. J gave up 3 bases and V 4 bases, and 5 bases lay outside the gene matches. Germline loops: CDR1 SGHNT, CDR2 YYREEE (reference sequence).

CDR3 sequence: CASSQDSRTNTEAFF. In DNA form, the CDR3 reads TGTGCCAGCAGCCAAGACTCCAGGACGAACACTGAAGCTTTCTTT. This rearrangement joins TRBV4-2 to TRBJ1-1; D not resolved. V gave up 0 bases and J gave up 1 base, with 9 bases separating them. The germline V gene has CDR1 LGHNA and CDR2 YNFKEQ. The CDR3 runs 15 residues.